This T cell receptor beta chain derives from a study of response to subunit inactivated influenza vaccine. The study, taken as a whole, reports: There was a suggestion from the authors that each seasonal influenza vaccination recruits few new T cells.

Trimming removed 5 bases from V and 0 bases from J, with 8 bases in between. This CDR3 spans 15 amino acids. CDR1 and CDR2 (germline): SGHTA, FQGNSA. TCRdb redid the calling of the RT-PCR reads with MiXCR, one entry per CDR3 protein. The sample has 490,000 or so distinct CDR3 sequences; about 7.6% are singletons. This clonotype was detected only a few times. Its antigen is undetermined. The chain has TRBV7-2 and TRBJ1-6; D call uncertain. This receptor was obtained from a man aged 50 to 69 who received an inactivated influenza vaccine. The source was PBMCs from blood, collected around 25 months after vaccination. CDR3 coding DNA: TGTGCCAGCAGCCCGAAGAGCTCCTATAATTCACCCCTCCACTTT. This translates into CASSPKSSYNSPLHF.